These 19 T cell receptor beta chains came from one sample sequenced in a study of T-cell memory formation after mild COVID-19. MiXCR was run by TCRdb on the 5' RACE reads, yielding one entry per CDR3 protein. The data show about 340,000 distinct CDR3 sequences, 15% to 20% seen once. Material for sequencing was PBMCs or a T cell subset sorted from them (not recorded which). These receptors all come from a man aged 18 to 29 who had mild COVID-19 (a few samples of this study predate the infection). Cell type and time point are not known.

The chain is built from TRBV3-1 and TRBJ2-7; D is possibly TRBD1 or TRBD2 (5 bases each). The CDR3 covers 13 residues. Trimming shortened V by 1 base and J by 8 bases, and 12 bases separated the two germline ends. Per the germline V gene, CDR1 is LGHDT and CDR2 is YNNKEL (reference sequence). The CDR3 sequence is CASSQGGPGQQYF. Written as DNA, the CDR3 is TGTGCCAGCAGCCAAGGGGGACCGGGACAGCAGTACTTC.

This clonotype was observed at least ten times. This sequence joins TRBV4-3 and TRBJ2-2; unclear D gene. Germline V gene data show CDR1 as LGHNA and CDR2 as YSLEER. Trimming shortened V by 4 bases and J by 6 bases, and 15 bases separated the two germline ends. The CDR3 covers 15 residues. The CDR3 DNA is TGCGCCAGCAGCCCACGACCAGTACAGTCCGGGGAGCTGTTTTTT. Its translation is CASSPRPVQSGELFF.

This clonotype was seen ten or more times. This sequence joins TRBV12-3 or TRBV12-4 and TRBJ2-7, with unresolved D. This CDR3 spans 13 amino acids. Trimming stripped 8 bases from V and 6 bases from J, with 17 bases between. Written as DNA, the CDR3 is TGTGCCAGCCGACCGGGCCTTACATCCGAGCAGTACTTC. Its translation: CASRPGLTSEQYF.

This clonotype was picked up a small number of times. This chain connects TRBV5-4 to TRBJ2-1; 12 nucleotides match TRBD2. The CDR3 spans 14 residues. V lost 5 bases, J lost 5 bases, and 2 bases stayed unmatched. Germline V CDR1 and CDR2: SGHNT, YYREEE (reference sequence). The CDR3 DNA follows: TGTGCCAGCAGGCGACTAGCGGGGGACAATGAGCAGTTCTTC. This translates into CASRRLAGDNEQFF.

This clonotype was found many times. The V gene is TRBV4-1, the J gene TRBJ2-5; 9 positions match TRBD1. J gave up 5 bases and V 4 bases, and 5 bases lay outside the gene matches. CDR1 and CDR2 (germline): MGHRA, YSYEKL. The CDR3 runs 14 residues. The CDR3 is CASSRDREMETQYF. CDR3 bases: TGCGCCAGCAGCCGGGACAGGGAGATGGAGACCCAGTACTTC.

In its sample, this clonotype was seen a few times. V gene TRBV7-3 combines with J gene TRBJ2-1, with D maybe TRBD2 (6 bases). Germline V lookup: CDR1 SGHTA, CDR2 FQGTGA. Between the trimmed V and J ends, which lost 5 bases and 2 bases, there was a span of 19 bases. This CDR3 spans 17 amino acids. CDR3 loop: CASSPNPGLLPYNEQFF. CDR3 sequence (DNA): TGTGCCAGCAGCCCTAATCCGGGACTCCTTCCCTACAATGAGCAGTTCTTC.

The V and J genes are TRBV29-1 and TRBJ2-1, with 10 bases identical to TRBD2. CDR1 and CDR2 (germline): SQVTM, ANQGSEA. This CDR3 has 13 residues. V lost 6 bases, J lost 4 bases, and 3 bases stayed unmatched. The CDR3 sequence is CSVSSGGYNEQFF. Written as DNA, the CDR3 is TGCAGCGTCTCTAGCGGGGGTTACAATGAGCAGTTCTTC.

This chain uses TRBV18 with TRBJ1-2; D unclear. The CDR3 totals 16 residues. Germline V gene data show CDR1 as KGHSH and CDR2 as LQKENI. Trimming took off 4 bases at V and 5 bases at J, with 20 bases between the two ends. CDR3 DNA: TGTGCCAGCTCACAGACTAGTCGCCCCATGAGTTATGGCTACACCTTC. Its protein product is CASSQTSRPMSYGYTF.

This clonotype turned up a few times. In DNA form, the CDR3 reads TGTGCCAGCAGTGTCCGACCTATCCCGAACACTGAAGCTTTCTTT. It translates to CASSVRPIPNTEAFF. The chain recombines TRBV2 with TRBJ1-1; D unresolved. The CDR3 has 15 amino acids. The ends were cut back, 4 bases at V and 1 base at J, with 13 bases in the middle. Germline V lookup: CDR1 SNHLY, CDR2 FYNNEI.

This clonotype has just a few counts. The chain combines TRBV7-9 with TRBJ1-2, with 7 nucleotides matching TRBD1. The CDR3 sequence is 14 residues long. V dropped 3 bases and J dropped 4; count of bases not matched to a gene: 5. Germline CDR1 reads SEHNR; CDR2 reads FQNEAQ (reference sequence). The DNA for the CDR3 is TGTGCCAGCAGCTTGACAGGGAATCGCTATGGCTACACCTTC. It translates to CASSLTGNRYGYTF.

This clonotype turned up a few times. The chain is built from TRBV5-1 and TRBJ2-2, with 9 bases identical to TRBD2. The trim removed 5 bases at V and 0 bases at J, leaving 8 bases unmatched. Per germline, CDR1 SGHRS and CDR2 YFSETQ. CDR3 length: 17 amino acids. CDR3 DNA: TGCGCCAGCAGTCCACTAGCGGGTGGCGCGAACACCGGGGAGCTGTTTTTT. Translated: CASSPLAGGANTGELFF.

This clonotype was counted only a few times. The chain is built from TRBV7-9 and TRBJ2-5, with D hard to call. This CDR3 is built from 15 residues. Germline loops: CDR1 SEHNR, CDR2 FQNEAQ (reference sequence). V was shortened by 0 bases and J by 2 bases, with 10 bases between the two germline ends. CDR3 residues: CASSLAARAQETQYF. The CDR3 DNA follows: TGTGCCAGCAGCTTAGCGGCGCGCGCACAAGAGACCCAGTACTTC. Combining the CDR3 with reference TRBV7-9 and TRBJ2-5 gives the whole variable domain DTGVSQNPRHKITKRGQNVTFRCDPISEHNRLYWYRQTLGQGPEFLTYFQNEAQLEKSRLLSDRFSAERPKGSFSTLEIQRTEQGDSAMYLCASSLAARAQETQYFGPGTRLLVL.

The rearrangement joins TRBV7-2 to TRBJ1-5; 8 bases are a match to TRBD1. Trimming cost V 5 bases and J 7 bases; bases outside gene matches: 7. CDR1 and CDR2 from the germline V gene are SGHTA and FQGNSA. There are 14 residues in the CDR3. The CDR3 DNA reads as TGTGCCAGCAGCCCCGGACAGGGCGCCCAGCCCCAGCATTTT. It yields the protein CASSPGQGAQPQHF.

CDR3 protein: CASSLAGTSRSGANVLTF. The CDR3 region has the DNA TGTGCCAGCAGCCTCGCCGGGACATCGCGCTCTGGGGCCAACGTCCTGACTTTC. This chain links TRBV2 with TRBJ2-6; perhaps TRBD1 as D (6 bases). CDR3 length equals 18 residues. CDR1 is SNHLY, CDR2 FYNNEI, per germline. V was pared by 6 bases and J by 0 bases, with 18 bases between.

The sample holds a few counts of this clonotype. The chain couples TRBV6-5 to TRBJ1-6; D unclear. Between the trimmed V and J ends, which lost 6 bases and 5 bases, there was a span of 14 bases. CDR3 length equals 15 residues. In germline, CDR1 is MNHEY, CDR2 SVGAGI. For the CDR3, the DNA is TGTGCCAGCAGCCGTCAAGATAGTAATAATTCACCCCTCCACTTT. This gives the protein CASSRQDSNNSPLHF.

The chain links TRBV9 to TRBJ2-2; D unclear. The germline V and J ends were trimmed by 0 bases and 8 bases, with 8 bases remaining between them. This CDR3 comprises 13 residues. CDR1 and CDR2 (germline): SGDLS, YYNGEE. The CDR3 here is CASSVVSYGELFF. Here the CDR3 DNA reads TGTGCCAGCAGCGTAGTGTCCTATGGGGAGCTGTTTTTT.

This clonotype was observed a few times. The V and J genes are TRBV7-2 and TRBJ2-7, with D hard to call. The V end lost 2 bases, the J end lost 1 base, and 9 bases lay between the germline ends. Germline V gene lookup returns CDR1 SGHTA and CDR2 FQGNSA. There are 14 residues in the CDR3. The chain's CDR3 is CASSLITGSYEQYV. In DNA, the CDR3 is TGTGCCAGCAGCTTAATTACCGGATCCTACGAGCAGTACGTC.

This clonotype was seen only a few times. The chain joins TRBV5-1 to TRBJ2-6; tentative D call: TRBD1 (6 bases). The CDR3 runs to 17 residues. From germline, CDR1 is SGHRS and CDR2 YFSETQ. V lost 4 bases to trimming and J lost 0 bases, with 14 bases between them. CDR3 in amino acids: CASSRTGFPSGANVLTF. The CDR3 bases are TGCGCCAGCAGCCGAACAGGGTTTCCCTCTGGGGCCAACGTCCTGACTTTC.

This sequence joins TRBV5-5 and TRBJ1-5; D gene uncertain. The ends were cut back, 3 bases at V and 3 bases at J, with 16 bases in the middle. The CDR3 sequence is 16 residues long. CDR1 is SGHKS and CDR2 is YYEKEE in the germline V gene (reference sequence). CDR3 in amino acids: CASSSIGGSYNQPQHF. The CDR3 DNA sequence: TGTGCCAGCAGCTCCATAGGCGGGTCCTACAATCAGCCCCAGCATTTT.